These 14 T cell receptor beta chains originate from one sample sequenced in a study of blood T cells in healthy people across ages. With a J-beta primer mix and a sample-barcoded 5' primer, a second PCR ran roughly 6 to 12 cycles. Each CDR3 protein gets one entry after TCRdb re-called the 5' RACE reads with MiXCR. Counted here are roughly 500,000 distinct CDR3 sequences, under 30% occurring once; the ten biggest clones make up 8.5% to 9.5%. These records were also assigned to another study, of T cells of mothers and their children.

The sequencing sample was made of blood. These receptors were collected from a boy younger than 18 in good health.

About this clonotype itself: A much larger clone lies one base from this, so it may be a read error. This sequence joins TRBV20-1 and TRBJ2-4; 7 nucleotides match TRBD1. Trimming at V came to 7 bases and at J to 4 bases, leaving 10 bases not matched to a gene. Germline lookup yields CDR1 DFQATT and CDR2 SNEGSKA (reference sequence). The CDR3 sequence is 14 residues long. The CDR3 region is CSVPYSTGKNIQYF. The CDR3 bases are TGCAGTGTCCCTTATTCGACAGGGAAAAACATTCAGTACTTC.

DNA for the CDR3: TGTGCCAGCAGTTACGAAGTTCAAGAGACCCAGTACTTC. Translated: CASSYEVQETQYF. J is TRBJ2-5 and V is TRBV6-2 or TRBV6-3; D gene ambiguous. Trimming left V 2 bases short and J 2 bases short, with 6 bases between. There are 13 residues in the CDR3. CDR1 MNHEY and CDR2 SVGEGT come from the germline V gene.

In this sample, this clonotype turned up a few times. The chain recombines TRBV6-1 with TRBJ2-2; 10 positions match TRBD2. The CDR3 sequence is 16 residues long. V dropped 4 bases and J dropped 3; count of bases not matched to a gene: 5. Germline assignment: CDR1 MNHNS and CDR2 SASEGT. CDR3 sequence reads: CASSAGSGGYTGELFF. CDR3 nucleotides: TGTGCCAGCAGTGCAGGTAGCGGGGGGTACACCGGGGAGCTGTTTTTT.

This clonotype occurred a few times. The CDR3 DNA sequence: TGTGCCAGCAGTTACTCGAGAGGGTCTGGGGCCAACGTCCTGACTTTC. Its translation: CASSYSRGSGANVLTF. The chain recombines TRBV6-6 with TRBJ2-6, with D tentatively TRBD2 (5 bases). The germline CDR1 and CDR2 sequences are MNHNY and SVGAGI (reference sequence). V lost 0 bases to trimming and J lost 1 base, with 7 bases between them. The CDR3 extends over 16 amino acids.

This chain uses TRBV20-1 with TRBJ2-5; no reliable D call. The CDR3 consists of 12 residues. The ends were cut back, 3 bases at V and 3 bases at J, with 8 bases in the middle. Germline V gene sequence: CDR1 DFQATT, CDR2 SNEGSKA (reference sequence). CDR3 coding DNA: TGCAGTGCTAGTAGGGTGAAAGAGACCCAGTACTTC. As protein: CSASRVKETQYF.

This clonotype was seen a few times. The chain joins TRBV5-6 to TRBJ1-2; D remains ambiguous. The CDR3 is 15 amino acids. V gave up 4 bases and J gave up 0 bases, with 13 bases separating them. Germline V gene data show CDR1 as SGHDT and CDR2 as YYEEEE. The chain's CDR3 is CASSRAAHSNYGYTF. CDR3 DNA sequence: TGTGCCAGCAGCCGGGCCGCCCACTCTAACTATGGCTACACCTTC.

The genes are TRBV21-1 and TRBJ1-1. TRBV21-1 is designated a pseudogene. The CDR3 contains 13 residues. CDR3 amino acids: CASSMDLGAEAFF. CDR3 bases: TGTGCCAGCAGCATGGACTTGGGGGCTGAAGCTTTCTTT.

V usage is TRBV9 and J usage is TRBJ2-6; D gene ambiguous. In germline, CDR1 is SGDLS, CDR2 YYNGEE. The V gene lost 2 bases and the J gene lost 0 bases, with 12 bases spanning the gap. This CDR3 is built from 17 residues. As DNA, the CDR3 is TGTGCCAGCAGCGTCGCGGCAGACGTCTCTGGGGCCAACGTCCTGACTTTC. Amino acids: CASSVAADVSGANVLTF.

This clonotype showed up just a few times. The chain couples TRBV12-3 or TRBV12-4 to TRBJ1-3; no reliable D call. V lost 4 bases to trimming and J lost 5 bases, with 9 bases between them. This CDR3 spans 13 amino acids. CDR3 sequence reads: CASSSPPRNTIYF. The DNA of the CDR3 is TGTGCCAGCAGTTCTCCTCCGAGAAACACCATATATTTT.

The V gene is TRBV20-1, the J gene TRBJ2-1; TRBD2 aligns across 11 bases. This CDR3 comprises 16 residues. The junction had 8 bases not matched to a gene; V was cut back by 5 bases and J by 2 bases. Germline CDR1 reads DFQATT; CDR2 reads SNEGSKA (reference sequence). The DNA of the CDR3 is TGCAGTGCTTTGAGCGGGACTAGCGGTACCTACAATGAGCAGTTCTTC. Its translation: CSALSGTSGTYNEQFF.

About this clonotype: One end of the junction fails to match germline, which may point to a read error. This chain connects TRBV7-9 to TRBJ2-5, with unresolved D. In germline, CDR1 is SEHNR, CDR2 FQNEAQ (reference sequence). The CDR3 runs 17 residues. CDR3 region: CASSLDRAHRRQGTQYF. DNA of the CDR3: TGTGCCAGCAGCTTAGATAGGGCGCATAGACGCCAAGGGACCCAGTACTTC.

This clonotype was observed at least ten times. The chain couples TRBV29-1 to TRBJ1-2; 8 bases fit TRBD1. Trimming took 3 bases from V and 7 from J; bases not matched to a gene: 7. Germline CDR1 SQVTM, CDR2 ANQGSEA. The CDR3 sequence is 13 residues long. CDR3 loop: CSVDGGQGRGYTF. CDR3 nucleotide sequence: TGCAGCGTTGACGGTGGACAGGGTCGTGGCTACACCTTC.

A few counts support this clonotype. V usage is TRBV2 and J usage is TRBJ2-1; D not resolved. This CDR3 is built from 13 residues. The V end was cut by 8 bases, the J end by 8 bases, with 16 bases between. Germline V gene data show CDR1 as SNHLY and CDR2 as FYNNEI. The chain's CDR3 is CASPGPTPDEQFF. The CDR3 DNA sequence: TGTGCCAGCCCCGGGCCAACACCGGATGAGCAGTTCTTC.

The CDR3 nucleotides are TGCAGCGTTGTCGCGGACTTTTACGAGCAGTACTTC. Protein sequence: CSVVADFYEQYF. The chain employs TRBV29-1 and TRBJ2-7; weak D call: TRBD2 (5 bases). The germline V and J ends were trimmed by 4 bases and 4 bases, with 11 bases remaining between them. The CDR3 contains 12 residues. In germline, CDR1 is SQVTM, CDR2 ANQGSEA.